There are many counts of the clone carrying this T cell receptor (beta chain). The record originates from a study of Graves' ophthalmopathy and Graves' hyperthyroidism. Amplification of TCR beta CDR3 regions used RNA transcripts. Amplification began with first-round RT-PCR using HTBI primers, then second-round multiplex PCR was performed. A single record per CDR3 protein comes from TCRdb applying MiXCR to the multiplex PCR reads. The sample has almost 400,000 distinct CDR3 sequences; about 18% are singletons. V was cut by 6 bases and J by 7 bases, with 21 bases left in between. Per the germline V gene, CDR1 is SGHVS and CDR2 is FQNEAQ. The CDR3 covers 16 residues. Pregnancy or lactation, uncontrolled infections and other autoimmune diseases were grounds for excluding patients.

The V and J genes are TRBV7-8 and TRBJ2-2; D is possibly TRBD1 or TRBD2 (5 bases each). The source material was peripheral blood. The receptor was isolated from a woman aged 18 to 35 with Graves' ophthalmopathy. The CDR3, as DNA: TGTGCCAGCAGGGGGACCCGTTCCGGAGGAATCGGGGAGCTGTTTTTT. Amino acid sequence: CASRGTRSGGIGELFF.